A selection of T cell receptor beta chains follows, all from one sample in a study of monozygotic twins with inflammatory bowel disease. For each CDR3 protein, TCRdb gives one entry from its re-call of the 5' RACE reads, without DNA. The sample table sets out about 300,000 distinct CDR3 sequences. Material: blood. The receptors here all came from a human donor with ulcerative colitis or Crohn's disease, or a healthy co-twin of an affected twin (not recorded which). CDR3s include the opening cysteine and the closing phenylalanine or tryptophan.

CDR3 length: 16; V gene: TRBV7-2; J gene: TRBJ2-4; CDR3 protein: CASSFGAALAKNMQYF
CDR3 length: 14; V gene: TRBV25-1; J gene: TRBJ2-7; CDR3 protein: CASSERGQGISQYF
CDR3 length: 16; V gene: TRBV4-3; J gene: TRBJ1-6; CDR3 protein: CASSHGRSVYNSPLHF
CDR3 length: 15; V gene: TRBV5-6; J gene: TRBJ2-7; CDR3 protein: CASSRSLNPIDEQYF
CDR3 length: 11; V gene: TRBV29-1; J gene: TRBJ2-1; CDR3 protein: CSVSYNNEQFF
CDR3 length: 16; V gene: TRBV5-1; J gene: TRBJ1-5; CDR3 protein: CASSPQGIGTNQPQHF
CDR3 length: 15; V gene: TRBV5-1; J gene: TRBJ2-3; CDR3 protein: CASSLGESSTDTQYF
CDR3 length: 16; V gene: TRBV20-1; J gene: TRBJ2-5; CDR3 protein: CSARDTGGTYQETQYF
CDR3 length: 15; V gene: TRBV27; J gene: TRBJ1-5; CDR3 protein: CASSLVGPYNQPQQF
CDR3 length: 11; V gene: TRBV29-1; J gene: TRBJ2-1; CDR3 protein: CSGEFASEQFF
CDR3 length: 13; V gene: TRBV24-1; J gene: TRBJ1-1; CDR3 protein: CATSVPGNTEAFF
CDR3 length: 16; V gene: TRBV7-2; J gene: TRBJ2-4; CDR3 protein: CASSPAMGIAKNIQYF
CDR3 length: 17; V gene: TRBV14; J gene: TRBJ2-2; CDR3 protein: CASSQDDVWVNTGELFF
CDR3 length: 15; V gene: TRBV5-1; J gene: TRBJ1-6; CDR3 protein: CASSSVQGDNSPLHF
CDR3 length: 11; V gene: TRBV29-1; J gene: TRBJ1-1; CDR3 protein: CSGHGNTEAFF
CDR3 length: 13; V gene: TRBV4-3; J gene: TRBJ2-5; CDR3 protein: CASSPRVLETQYF
CDR3 length: 16; V gene: TRBV12-3/TRBV12-4; J gene: TRBJ1-1; CDR3 protein: CASSLGQPRAPVEAFF
CDR3 length: 16; V gene: TRBV20-1; J gene: TRBJ2-7; CDR3 protein: CSARDRAGTGNYEQYF
CDR3 length: 15; V gene: TRBV6-2/TRBV6-3; J gene: TRBJ1-6; CDR3 protein: CASSTPGQGASPLHF
CDR3 length: 14; V gene: TRBV2; J gene: TRBJ2-7; CDR3 protein: CASSEALQAYEQYF
CDR3 length: 14; V gene: TRBV20-1; J gene: TRBJ1-6; CDR3 protein: CSAPTPGANSPLHF
CDR3 length: 14; V gene: TRBV5-6; J gene: TRBJ1-1; CDR3 protein: CASSFSVKDRDAFF
CDR3 length: 13; V gene: TRBV3-1; J gene: TRBJ2-7; CDR3 protein: CASSDGTPRQQYF